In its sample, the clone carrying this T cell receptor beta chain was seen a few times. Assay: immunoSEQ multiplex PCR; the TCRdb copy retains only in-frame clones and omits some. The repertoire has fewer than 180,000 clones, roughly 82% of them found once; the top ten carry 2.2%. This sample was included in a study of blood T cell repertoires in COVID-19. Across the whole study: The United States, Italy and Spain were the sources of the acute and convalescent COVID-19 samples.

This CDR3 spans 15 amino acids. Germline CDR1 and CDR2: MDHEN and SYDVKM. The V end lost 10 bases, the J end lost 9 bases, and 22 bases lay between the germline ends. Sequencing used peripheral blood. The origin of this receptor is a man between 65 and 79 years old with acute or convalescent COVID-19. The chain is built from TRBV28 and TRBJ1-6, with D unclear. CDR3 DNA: TGTGCCACGAGGGTGATGACGGCCCTAGGTTCACCCCTCCACTTT. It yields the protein CATRVMTALGSPLHF.